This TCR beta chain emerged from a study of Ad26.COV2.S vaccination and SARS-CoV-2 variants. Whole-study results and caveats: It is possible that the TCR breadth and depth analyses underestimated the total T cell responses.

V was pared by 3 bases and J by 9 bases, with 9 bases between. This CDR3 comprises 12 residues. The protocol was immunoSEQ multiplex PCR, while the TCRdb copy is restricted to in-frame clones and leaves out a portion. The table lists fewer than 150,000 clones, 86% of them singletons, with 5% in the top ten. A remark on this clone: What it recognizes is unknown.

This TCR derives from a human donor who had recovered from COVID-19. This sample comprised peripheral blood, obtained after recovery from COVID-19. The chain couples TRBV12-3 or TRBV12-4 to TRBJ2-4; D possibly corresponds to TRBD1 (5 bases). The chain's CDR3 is CASSFYRGIQYF. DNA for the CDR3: TGTGCCAGCAGTTTCTATAGGGGCATTCAGTACTTC.